These 29 T cell receptor beta chains were sequenced from one sample in a study of cytomegalovirus exposure and HLA in healthy donors. The PCR employed 60 Vbeta primers together with 13 Jbeta primers. Data came from immunoSEQ multiplex PCR; TCRdb stores just in-frame clones and leaves some out. The data contain 200,000 or so clones, 80% of them singletons. Material for sequencing was PBMCs. These receptors all stem from a man in his forties or fifties in good health and CMV-seropositive.

The V call is TRBV29-1, the J call TRBJ1-5; TRBD1 might be the D (6 bases). Between the trimmed V and J ends, which lost 0 bases and 9 bases, there was a span of 12 bases. Germline V CDR1 and CDR2: SQVTM, ANQGSEA. The length of the CDR3 is 13 residues. The CDR3 here is CSVEEVTGPPQHF. The CDR3 DNA reads TGCAGCGTTGAAGAAGTGACAGGACCGCCCCAGCATTTT.

This clone occurred a few times. The chain employs TRBV7-8 and TRBJ2-5, with D hard to call. Matching the DNA end better, TRBJ2-7 makes the J call doubtful. The CDR3 consists of 12 residues. Germline V CDR1 and CDR2: SGHVS, FQNEAQ. CDR3 sequence (DNA): TGTGCCAGCAGCCCTTACACTAACGAGCAGTACTTC. Amino acid sequence: CASSPYTNEQYF.

The genes are TRBV28 and TRBJ2-7, with TRBD1 as a possible D gene (6 bases). CDR3 length: 13 amino acids. V was shortened by 1 base and J by 7 bases, with 11 bases between the two germline ends. CDR1 MDHEN and CDR2 SYDVKM come from the germline V gene. CDR3 sequence (DNA): TGTGCCAGCAGTTTATCTAACAGGGTAGAGCAGTACTTC. It yields the protein CASSLSNRVEQYF.

The V gene is TRBV9, the J gene TRBJ1-3, with 7 bases identical to TRBD1. V dropped 3 bases and J dropped 0; count of bases not matched to a gene: 9. The CDR3 length is 17 residues. CDR1 is SGDLS, CDR2 YYNGEE, per germline. The DNA of the CDR3 is TGTGCCAGCAGCGCTCGACAGGGAGAGAGCTCTGGAAACACCATATATTTT. Translating it yields CASSARQGESSGNTIYF.

The chain is built from TRBV7-6 and TRBJ2-2, with 8 bases fitting TRBD1. Germline loops: CDR1 SGHVS, CDR2 FNYEAQ. J was trimmed by 7 bases and V by 5 bases; bases with no gene match: 9. The CDR3 extends over 15 amino acids. The CDR3 protein is CASSPWTGRHGELFF. The CDR3 DNA reads as TGTGCCAGCAGCCCATGGACAGGGAGGCACGGGGAGCTGTTTTTT.

The J gene is TRBJ1-1, the V gene TRBV4-3; TRBD1 might be the D (6 bases). Deletions cut 0 bases from V and 10 bases from J, with 18 bases between. Germline values: CDR1 LGHNA, CDR2 YSLEER. CDR3 length: 15 amino acids. CDR3 sequence (DNA): TGCGCCAGCAGCCAAGATTTTTCCCTACAAGGGGGAGCTTTCTTT. Encoded protein: CASSQDFSLQGGAFF.

Remarks on this clone: An end of the junction differs from the germline gene, which may be a read error. The chain has TRBV6-5 and TRBJ1-4; no reliable D call. Looked up from germline, CDR1 is MNHEY and CDR2 is SVGAGI. CDR3 length: 13 amino acids. CDR3 nucleotides: TGTGCCGGCAGTCCACCGGGGTCTGAAAAACTGTTTTTT. It translates to CAGSPPGSEKLFF.

The chain uses TRBV4-2 and TRBJ1-3; the match to TRBD1 covers 9 bases. Losses at the gene ends were 3 bases for V and 3 bases for J; bases not matched to a gene: 6. Germline CDR1 reads LGHNA; CDR2 reads YNFKEQ. The length of the CDR3 is 16 residues. For the CDR3, the DNA is TGTGCCAGCAGCCACGCTACAGGGGGCCGTGGAAACACCATATATTTT. Encoded protein: CASSHATGGRGNTIYF.

The genes are TRBV11-2 and TRBJ2-5, with TRBD2 as a possible D gene (7 bases). Germline CDR1 and CDR2: SGHAT and FQNNGV. Trimming took off 3 bases at V and 5 bases at J, with 16 bases between the two ends. This CDR3 is 15 amino acids long. CDR3 in amino acids: CASSLSGGGLETQYF. In DNA, the CDR3 is TGTGCCAGCAGCTTGAGCGGCGGGGGCCTGGAGACCCAGTACTTC.

The V call is TRBV14, the J call TRBJ1-2; 8 bases are a match to TRBD1. J lost 7 bases, V lost 2 bases, and 6 bases had no gene match. The V gene's germline CDR1 is SGHDN and CDR2 FVKESK. This CDR3 spans 14 amino acids. The CDR3, as DNA: TGTGCCAGCAGCCAAAACAGGGGGAAGGGTGGCTACACCTTC. The encoded protein is CASSQNRGKGGYTF.

This clone came up a few times. The chain employs TRBV7-2 and TRBJ1-1, with TRBD1 identical over 8 bases. The CDR3 is 16 amino acids. Germline V gives CDR1 SGHTA, CDR2 FQGNSA. V shed 6 bases, J shed 4 bases, and the junction held 13 bases outside the gene matches. In DNA form, the CDR3 reads TGTGCCAGCAGTTCACAGGGGGTTCGAATAGGCACTGAAGCTTTCTTT. Its protein is CASSSQGVRIGTEAFF. Full variable domain (missing parts from reference TRBV7-2 and TRBJ1-1): GAGVSQSPSNKVTEKGKDVELRCDPISGHTALYWYRQSLGQGLEFLIYFQGNSAPDKSGLPSDRFSAERTGGSVSTLTIQRTQQEDSAVYLCASSSQGVRIGTEAFFGQGTRLTVV.

This chain links TRBV6-5 with TRBJ1-1; D is unclear. The CDR3 spans 13 residues. Trimming removed 5 bases from V and 5 bases from J, with 12 bases in between. CDR1 is MNHEY and CDR2 is SVGAGI in the germline V gene. CDR3 protein: CASSTYGNTEAFF. The DNA of the CDR3 is TGTGCCAGCAGTACGTACGGGAATACTGAAGCTTTCTTT.

The chain uses TRBV6-5 and TRBJ1-2; perhaps TRBD1 as D (6 bases). Between the trimmed V and J ends, which lost 7 bases and 4 bases, there was a span of 13 bases. CDR3 size: 13 residues. Germline V lookup: CDR1 MNHEY, CDR2 SVGAGI. CDR3 amino acids: CASTSPGAYGYTF. The CDR3 DNA is TGTGCCAGCACCAGTCCAGGGGCCTATGGCTACACCTTC.

The rearrangement uses TRBV7-9 and TRBJ2-7; tentatively, D is TRBD2 (6 bases). The CDR3 has 13 residues. Trimming pared 5 bases from V and 0 bases from J, leaving 8 bases between. Germline V lookup: CDR1 SEHNR, CDR2 FQNEAQ (reference sequence). CDR3 amino acids: CASSPGLSYEQYF. The CDR3 DNA is TGTGCCAGCAGCCCGGGACTCTCCTACGAGCAGTACTTC.

This clone came up once. The gene calls are TRBV7-6 and TRBJ2-5, with a tentative D call TRBD1 (7 bases). The CDR3 runs to 13 residues. V was pared by 4 bases and J by 2 bases, with 8 bases between. The germline gives CDR1 SGHVS, CDR2 FNYEAQ. CDR3 loop: CASSSGGQETQYF. The DNA for the CDR3 is TGTGCCAGCAGCTCAGGGGGGCAAGAGACCCAGTACTTC.

V usage is TRBV5-1 and J usage is TRBJ1-2; 9 bases are a match to TRBD1. The junction had 5 bases not matched to a gene; V was cut back by 1 base and J by 7 bases. The CDR3 is made up of 14 amino acids. Germline-derived CDR1 and CDR2 are SGHRS and YFSETQ. This chain's CDR3 is CASSLTGTGIGYTF. Written as DNA, the CDR3 is TGCGCCAGCAGCTTGACAGGGACAGGGATTGGCTACACCTTC.

The V and J genes are TRBV30 and TRBJ1-5; D may be TRBD1 (5 bases). Germline CDR1 GTSNPN, CDR2 SVGIG (reference sequence). Trimming shortened V by 0 bases and J by 0 bases, and 6 bases separated the two germline ends. This CDR3 is built from 14 residues. CDR3 in amino acids: CAWSVGDSNQPQHF. The CDR3 DNA reads as TGTGCCTGGAGTGTAGGGGATAGCAATCAGCCCCAGCATTTT.

This chain connects TRBV7-2 to TRBJ1-5; 9 bases line up with TRBD1. After removal of 2 bases from V and 9 bases from J, the junction contained 11 bases not matched to a gene. The V gene's germline CDR1 is SGHTA and CDR2 FQGNSA. The CDR3 length is 16 residues. The DNA for the CDR3 is TGTGCCAGCAGCTTATCGGGACAGGGTGGGGGGAGGCCCCAGCATTTT. This sequence encodes CASSLSGQGGGRPQHF.

The J gene is TRBJ2-5, the V gene TRBV9; 8 bases fit TRBD1. The germline gives CDR1 SGDLS, CDR2 YYNGEE. The junction had 8 bases not matched to a gene; V was cut back by 3 bases and J by 4 bases. CDR3 size: 15 residues. The CDR3 protein is CASSARTGGGETQYF. As DNA, the CDR3 is TGTGCCAGCAGCGCCAGAACAGGGGGAGGAGAGACCCAGTACTTC.

This clone appeared once. The chain is built from TRBV28 and TRBJ2-7, with 8 nucleotides matching TRBD1. This CDR3 region has 13 residues. Germline V gene lookup returns CDR1 MDHEN and CDR2 SYDVKM. V shed 6 bases, J shed 6 bases, and the junction held 7 bases outside the gene matches. CDR3 sequence: CASSIGQGVEQYF. The CDR3 DNA sequence: TGTGCCAGCAGCATCGGACAGGGCGTCGAGCAGTACTTC.

CDR3 nucleotide sequence: TGTGCCAGCAGTTACGGGACAGGGAGGCTGGGAAACACCATATATTTT. Its translation: CASSYGTGRLGNTIYF. The chain couples TRBV6-5 to TRBJ1-3, with 9 bases matching TRBD1. CDR1 is MNHEY and CDR2 is SVGAGI in the germline V gene. Unmatched junction bases numbered 6, after V lost 2 bases and J lost 4 bases. CDR3 length equals 16 residues.

The chain recombines TRBV30 with TRBJ2-3, with 9 bases lining up with TRBD2. The CDR3 consists of 14 residues. The V gene end was trimmed by 1 base and the J gene end by 6 bases; junction bases not matched to a gene: 5. The germline V gene has CDR1 GTSNPN and CDR2 SVGIG (reference sequence). The CDR3 DNA sequence: TGTGCCTGGAGTGAACTAGCGGGTGTGGATACGCAGTATTTT. It specifies CAWSELAGVDTQYF.

The chain is built from TRBV30 and TRBJ1-5; D unresolved. The CDR3 consists of 13 residues. CDR1 and CDR2 from the germline V gene are GTSNPN and SVGIG (reference sequence). Between the trimmed V and J ends, which lost 1 base and 4 bases, there was a span of 8 bases. Here the CDR3 reads CAWSEGGNQPQHF. The CDR3, as DNA: TGTGCCTGGAGTGAAGGCGGTAATCAGCCCCAGCATTTT.

The chain has TRBV6-6 and TRBJ2-7, with TRBD2 matching over 10 bases. Trimming took 2 bases from V and 3 from J; bases not matched to a gene: 7. Germline V lookup: CDR1 MNHNY, CDR2 SVGAGI (reference sequence). This CDR3 is built from 16 residues. This chain's CDR3 is CASSYDLAGDYYEQYF. The CDR3 DNA is TGTGCCAGCAGTTACGATCTAGCGGGGGACTACTACGAGCAGTACTTC.

The V gene is TRBV12-5, the J gene TRBJ2-5; 8 bases line up with TRBD1. V was pared by 3 bases and J by 2 bases, with 8 bases of the junction left unmatched. The CDR3 sequence is 16 residues long. Germline V gene lookup returns CDR1 LGHNT and CDR2 FRNRAP. CDR3 protein: CASGLQLGQDQETQYF. In DNA form, the CDR3 reads TGTGCTAGTGGTTTACAACTGGGACAGGATCAAGAGACCCAGTACTTC.

In this sample, this clone turned up once. The chain links TRBV4-3 to TRBJ2-7; TRBD1 is a possible D gene (5 bases). The CDR3 is made up of 14 amino acids. V lost 0 bases, J lost 0 bases, and 6 bases lay in between. Germline CDR1 LGHNA, CDR2 YSLEER. CDR3 DNA: TGCGCCAGCAGCCAAGAAGGGGACTCCTACGAGCAGTACTTC. Its translation is CASSQEGDSYEQYF.

The sample holds a few counts of this clone. The J gene is TRBJ2-7, the V gene TRBV10-2; no definite D call. V lost 7 bases and J 0 bases, leaving 10 bases between the germline ends. The CDR3 totals 13 residues. The germline V gene encodes CDR1 WSHSY and CDR2 SAAADI. The CDR3 is CASTTLPSYEQYF. The CDR3 bases are TGCGCCAGCACCACTTTACCCTCCTACGAGCAGTACTTC.

About this clone: The junction does not match germline at one end; this may be a read error. The CDR3 is CASSFSGNTGELFF. CDR3 bases: TGTGCTAGCAGCTTCTCAGGGAACACCGGGGAGCTGTTTTTT. The V gene is TRBV7-7, the J gene TRBJ2-2; D gene ambiguous. The CDR3 contains 14 residues. Per germline, CDR1 SSHAT and CDR2 FNYEAQ (reference sequence).

This clone turned up a few times. The CDR3 region is CASSLWSSGAFF. For the CDR3, the DNA is TGTGCCAGCAGTTTATGGTCCAGTGGAGCTTTCTTT. The rearrangement links TRBV28 to TRBJ1-1; D not resolved. Germline V CDR1 and CDR2: MDHEN, SYDVKM. V gave up 0 bases and J gave up 10 bases, with 9 bases separating them. This CDR3 is built from 12 residues. Complete variable domain (other parts from reference TRBV28 and TRBJ1-1): DVKVTQSSRYLVKRTGEKVFLECVQDMDHENMFWYRQDPGLGLRLIYFSYDVKMKEKGDIPEGYSVSREKKERFSLILESASTNQTSMYLCASSLWSSGAFFGQGTRLTVV.